This TCR beta chain is from a study of OX40 agonist ivuxolimab in advanced cancers. Study-wide context: As their treatment, patients were administered ivuxolimab, an agonistic anti-OX40 (CD134) antibody. Aged roughly 23 to 80 with a mean of approximately 57 years, they were under 85% male.

Findings and limits, study-wide: CD4+ and CD8+ blood T cells expanded clonally by week 6 at 0.1 to 3.0 mg/kg.

Trimming shortened V by 2 bases and J by 6 bases, and 11 bases separated the two germline ends. This CDR3 has 13 residues. Germline V gives CDR1 MNHNS, CDR2 SASEGT. With respect to this clone: Its antigen is unknown.

Sequenced by immunoSEQ multiplex PCR; TCRdb stores in-frame clones only, minus some. The repertoire has approximately 90,000 clones, 87% of them found once; the top ten carry about 1.3%. This material consisted of CD4+ or CD8+ T cells sorted from blood, taken in a trial of the OX40 agonist ivuxolimab. This TCR derives from an adult with an advanced solid tumor such as melanoma, head and neck, liver or kidney cancer. The rearrangement uses TRBV6-1 and TRBJ2-7; D ambiguous. The CDR3 DNA reads TGTGCCAGCAGTGAACGGCAAACCAGCGAGCAGTACTTC. Its protein is CASSERQTSEQYF.